This TCR beta chain comes out of a study of response to subunit inactivated influenza vaccine listed by TCRdb under 2018. Study-level background: The study used deep quantitative T cell receptor repertoire profiling to track responses to a trivalent subunit inactivated influenza vaccine. Paper-wide results and their limitations: The authors proposed that each seasonal influenza vaccination may bring in only a limited number of new T cells.

This clonotype appeared many times. What this receptor recognizes is not known. Nothing much larger sits one base from this clone, and base qualities are not available. The CDR3 spans 16 residues, from the cysteine through the phenylalanine. This entry keeps only the CDR3 DNA: 48 bases, framed from base 1. The germline V gene sets CDR1 to LGHNA and CDR2 to YSLEER. V trim: 0 bases; J trim: 6 bases; unmatched bases: 5. The library relied on RT-PCR. For sequencing, an Illumina HiSeq 2500 was employed. TCRdb cleaned the public reads at Q25 with fastp, built clones with MiXCR and kept in-frame beta chains. Merged by CDR3 protein, the rows form single entries marked with the most common genes and DNA. This sample gives hundreds of thousands of distinct CDR3 sequences in total; 25% of them show up just once. The leading ten clones occupy less than 2.5% of the sample.

This chain is built from TRBV4-3 and TRBJ1-5; TRBD1 agrees with 10 junctional bases. The sequence was obtained from a man aged 45 to 65 who received an inactivated influenza vaccine. Donor details come from another sample of the same person, matched by shared clones. Here the sequenced sample was CD4+ T cells sorted from PBMCs, taken 5 to 6 days after vaccination. The sequence in DNA is TGCGCCAGCAGCCAAGATTGGGGGACAGGGGTTCAGCCCCAGCATTTT. This encodes CASSQDWGTGVQPQHF.